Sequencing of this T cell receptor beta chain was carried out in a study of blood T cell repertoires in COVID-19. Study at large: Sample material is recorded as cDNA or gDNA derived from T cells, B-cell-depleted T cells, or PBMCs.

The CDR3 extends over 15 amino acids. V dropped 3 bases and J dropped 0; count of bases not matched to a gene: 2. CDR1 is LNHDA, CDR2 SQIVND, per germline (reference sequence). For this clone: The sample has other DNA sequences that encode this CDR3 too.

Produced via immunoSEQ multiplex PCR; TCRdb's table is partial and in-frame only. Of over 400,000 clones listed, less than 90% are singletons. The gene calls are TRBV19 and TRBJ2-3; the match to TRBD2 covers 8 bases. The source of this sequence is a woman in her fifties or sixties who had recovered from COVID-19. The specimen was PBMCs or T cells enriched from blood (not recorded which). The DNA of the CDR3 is TGTGCCAGTAGTATCCAGCGGGGGAGCACAGATACGCAGTATTTT. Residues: CASSIQRGSTDTQYF.